These T cell receptor beta chains were read from a single sample in a study of blood T cell repertoires in COVID-19. The assay was immunoSEQ multiplex PCR, and TCRdb's table has in-frame clones only and misses some. This repertoire shows 190,000 or so clones, roughly 90% found once; its top ten account for around 8.4%. The specimen was PBMCs or T cells enriched from blood (not recorded which). The receptors were gathered from a woman between 18 and 29 years old who had recovered from COVID-19. Each CDR3 is given with its conserved first and last residue. A D gene is named only where the DNA matches it firmly. Clone size, where shown, is once, few, many, or a class for clones that have expanded.

j_gene,v_gene,len,abundance,d_gene,CDR3nt,CDR3aa
TRBJ2-1,TRBV28,13,NA,TRBD1,TGTGCCAGCAGTACTCGGACAGGGGGTGAGCAGTTCTTC,CASSTRTGGEQFF
TRBJ2-2,TRBV9,18,NA,NA,TGTGCCAGCAGCGTAGCGTCCCCACAGGGAACCAACACCGGGGAGCTGTTTTTT,CASSVASPQGTNTGELFF
TRBJ1-4,TRBV7-9,14,NA,TRBD1,TGTGCCAGCAGCTTGGGACAGGGGAACGAAAAACTGTTTTTT,CASSLGQGNEKLFF
TRBJ1-3,TRBV24-1,14,NA,TRBD1,TGTGCCACCAGCCTGACAGGGGATGGAAACACCATATATTTT,CATSLTGDGNTIYF
TRBJ2-7,TRBV7-9,15,NA,NA,TGTGCCAGCAGCTTGATCGGATCCAAGGGGTACGAGCAGTACTTC,CASSLIGSKGYEQYF
TRBJ1-6,TRBV7-2,16,NA,TRBD1,TGTGCCACCCGGGGCCGACAGGGAAAATATAATTCACCCCTCCACTTT,CATRGRQGKYNSPLHF
TRBJ2-7,TRBV10-3,12,NA,TRBD2,TGTGCCACTAGCGGGGGGGCCTACGAGCAGTACTTC,CATSGGAYEQYF
TRBJ1-2,TRBV6-5,11,few,NA,TGTGCCAGCAGCTCCCGACAGGGCTACACCTTC,CASSSRQGYTF
TRBJ1-1,TRBV9,12,NA,NA,TGTGCCAGCAGGGGCATAAACACTGAAGCTTTCTTT,CASRGINTEAFF
TRBJ1-4,TRBV5-1,15,NA,NA,TGCGCCAGCAGCTTGGTCGGAACAGCCGATGAAAAACTGTTTTTT,CASSLVGTADEKLFF
TRBJ2-2,TRBV12-5,13,NA,NA,TGTGCTAGTGGTTTATCAGGAACCGGGGAGCTGTTTTTT,CASGLSGTGELFF
TRBJ1-5,TRBV6-5,15,medium-sized,TRBD1,TGTGCCAGCAGTCCTACGGGGACAGAGGCCCAGCCCCAGCATTTT,CASSPTGTEAQPQHF
TRBJ1-1,TRBV12-5,13,NA,NA,TGTGCTAGTGGCGGGGGGGTAGACACTGAAGCTTTCTTT,CASGGGVDTEAFF
TRBJ1-2,TRBV24-1,15,NA,TRBD1,TGTGCCACCAGTGACCCCACAGGGGGGGACTATGGCTACACCTTC,CATSDPTGGDYGYTF
TRBJ2-7,TRBV10-3,14,NA,TRBD1,TGTGCCATCAGTGAGCGGGACAGCTCCTACGAGCAGTACTTC,CAISERDSSYEQYF
TRBJ2-7,TRBV5-6,15,NA,NA,TGTGCCAGCAGCTTGGAGGGCGGGATTCAGGGCGAGCAGTACTTC,CASSLEGGIQGEQYF
TRBJ1-1,TRBV30,13,NA,NA,TGTGCCTGGAGTACACAGGGAGGGACTGAAGCTTTCTTT,CAWSTQGGTEAFF
TRBJ2-5,TRBV2,19,NA,TRBD2,TGTGCCAGCAAAGGGACTAGCGGGGGGGCACGGCTCCCCCAAGAGACCCAGTACTTC,CASKGTSGGARLPQETQYF
TRBJ2-7,TRBV30,12,NA,NA,TGTGCCTGGAGTGTGGCCAGGGGCGAGCAGTACTTC,CAWSVARGEQYF
TRBJ2-3,TRBV6-1,16,few,TRBD1,TGTGCCAGCAGTGAATTACCCGGACAGGGGGCGGATACGCAGTATTTT,CASSELPGQGADTQYF
TRBJ2-1,TRBV12-5,14,NA,TRBD1,TGTGCTAGTGGTTCGGGACAGGCTCCTGGTGAGCAGTTCTTC,CASGSGQAPGEQFF
TRBJ2-7,TRBV9,15,NA,NA,TGTGCCAGCAGCGTAGAGTCGGGCGGGCCCTACGAGCAGTACTTC,CASSVESGGPYEQYF
TRBJ2-5,TRBV5-1,14,NA,NA,TGCGCCAGCAGCCTCCAGGGGAACCGAGAGACCCAGTACTTC,CASSLQGNRETQYF
TRBJ2-1,TRBV10-2,14,few,TRBD1,TGCGCCAGCGCTCTACAGGGGGCGTACAATGAGCAGTTCTTC,CASALQGAYNEQFF
TRBJ1-1,TRBV14,15,NA,NA,TGTGCCAGCAGCCAAGAAATGCGCGGGGGGTCTGAAGCTTTCTTT,CASSQEMRGGSEAFF
TRBJ2-3,TRBV4-2,13,NA,NA,TGTGCCAGCAGCCGTATAATAGCAGATACGCAGTATTTT,CASSRIIADTQYF
TRBJ1-2,TRBV6-5,14,NA,TRBD1,TGTGCCAGCAGGGCCCGGGGACAGGGATACGGCTACACCTTC,CASRARGQGYGYTF
TRBJ2-2,TRBV6-5,14,NA,NA,TGTGCCAGCAGGAGATACAGGGTGACCGGGGAGCTGTTTTTT,CASRRYRVTGELFF
TRBJ2-2,TRBV19,17,NA,NA,TGTGCCAGTAGTATTATTCTTGCGGGGACAGATACCGGGGAGCTGTTTTTT,CASSIILAGTDTGELFF
TRBJ1-2,TRBV24-1,15,NA,TRBD1,TGTGCCACCAGTTCCTCCAGGGGGCAAGACTATGGCTACACCTTC,CATSSSRGQDYGYTF
TRBJ1-4,TRBV6-1,16,NA,NA,TGTGCCAGCAGTGACGTGGTAGGGCAGGGGAATGAAAAACTGTTTTTT,CASSDVVGQGNEKLFF
TRBJ1-2,TRBV11-2,15,NA,NA,TGTGCCAGCAGCTCCCCCAAAGCACAGGGACGGGGCTACACCTTC,CASSSPKAQGRGYTF
TRBJ1-4,TRBV3-1/TRBV3-2,16,once,TRBD1,TGTGCCAGCAGCCAATTCCCGGGACAGGGGAACGAAAAACTGTTTTTT,CASSQFPGQGNEKLFF
TRBJ2-7,TRBV15,13,NA,NA,TGTGCCACCAGCAGACAGGGTGGCTACGAGCAGTACTTC,CATSRQGGYEQYF
TRBJ1-6,TRBV28,14,NA,TRBD1,TGTGCCAGCAGTCACCGGGACAGGGTTTCACCCCTCCACTTT,CASSHRDRVSPLHF
TRBJ2-5,TRBV7-9,17,NA,TRBD2,TGTGCCAGCAGCTTAAGGACTAGCGGGGGGTATCAAGAGACCCAGTACTTC,CASSLRTSGGYQETQYF
TRBJ2-7,TRBV28,14,NA,NA,TGTGCCAGCAGTTTTAGGGGGAGCTCCTACGAGCAGTACTTC,CASSFRGSSYEQYF
TRBJ1-2,TRBV19,13,NA,NA,TGTGCCAGTAGTATTCAGGGCTCGGGTGGCTACACCTTC,CASSIQGSGGYTF
TRBJ1-2,TRBV7-2,11,NA,NA,TGTGCCAGCAGACTATTTTATGGCTACACCTTC,CASRLFYGYTF
TRBJ2-7,TRBV29-1,15,NA,NA,TGCAGCGTTGAGCCCAGAGGCCGAAACTCCTACGAGCAGTACTTC,CSVEPRGRNSYEQYF
TRBJ2-1,TRBV10-3,15,NA,TRBD2,TGTGCCATCAGTCGGACTAGCGGGGCCTACAATGAGCAGTTCTTC,CAISRTSGAYNEQFF
TRBJ2-3,TRBV28,13,NA,NA,TGTGCCTGGCGGGCCCCTTCCACAGATACGCAGTATTTT,CAWRAPSTDTQYF
TRBJ2-6,TRBV6-1,17,NA,TRBD1,TGTGCCAGCAGTGTCATCTACAGGGGGACTGGGGCCAACGTCCTGACTTTC,CASSVIYRGTGANVLTF
TRBJ1-6,TRBV5-4,15,NA,NA,TGTGCCAGCAGCTTGAGCCCTGGCTATAATTCACCCCTCCACTTT,CASSLSPGYNSPLHF
TRBJ2-5,TRBV18,16,NA,TRBD2,TGTGCCAGCTCACCACCTAGCGGGGGGGCTCAAGAGACCCAGTACTTC,CASSPPSGGAQETQYF
TRBJ2-5,TRBV11-2,18,NA,TRBD2,TGTGCCAGCAGCTTAAAGCCCCCTGCGGGGGGGCCGGGAGAGACCCAGTACTTC,CASSLKPPAGGPGETQYF
TRBJ2-1,TRBV27,18,NA,TRBD2,TGTGCCAGCAGTCCCCTAGCCGGGACTACCGAGGGCCTCAATGAGCAGTTCTTC,CASSPLAGTTEGLNEQFF